These 10 T cell receptor beta chains share one sample of origin, sequenced in a study of tumor and adjacent non-tumor tissue in lung cancer. This sample's RNA came from whole unsorted tissue. This non-tumor lung sample came from over 3 cm beyond the tumor edge. A modified ARM-PCR protocol with three rounds of nested PCR amplified TCRbeta. TCRdb re-called the multiplex PCR reads through MiXCR, storing one row per CDR3 protein. The data hold 70,000 to 90,000 distinct CDR3 sequences, with around 80% observed a single time. Material: distant non-tumor lung tissue. These receptors originate from a man aged 60 to 75 with non-small cell lung cancer.

CDR3 residues: CASGQTGTDTQYF. The CDR3 DNA follows: TGTGCCAGCGGACAGACTGGTACAGATACGCAGTATTTT. The chain recombines TRBV11-1 with TRBJ2-3; TRBD1 might be the D (6 bases). With 8 bases removed from V and 3 bases from J, the gap between germline ends came to 12 bases. Per germline, CDR1 SGHAT and CDR2 FQDESV (reference sequence). This CDR3 has 13 amino acids. Based on the CDR3 plus reference TRBV11-1 and TRBJ2-3, the full variable domain is EAEVAQSPRYKITEKSQAVAFWCDPISGHATLYWYRQILGQGPELLVQFQDESVVDDSQLPKDRFSAERLKGVDSTLKIQPAELGDSAMYLCASGQTGTDTQYFGPGTRLTVL.

In this sample, this clonotype turned up a few times. A much larger clone lies one base from this, so it may be a read error. The chain combines TRBV4-1 with TRBJ2-1; 8 nucleotides align to TRBD2. CDR1 is MGHRA and CDR2 is YSYEKL in the germline V gene. CDR3 length equals 15 residues. V trimming: 3 bases; J trimming: 7 bases; junction bases outside the gene matches: 8. The DNA of the CDR3 is TGCGCCAGCAGCCAGGGACTAGTGGGAGAAAATGAGCAGTTCTTC. This codes for CASSQGLVGENEQFF.

A word on this clonotype: An end of the junction does not agree with germline; a read error may underlie this. The chain combines TRBV11-2 with TRBJ2-6; maybe TRBD1 (6 bases). The germline CDR1 and CDR2 sequences are SGHAT and FQNNGV. This CDR3 contains 19 residues. The CDR3 spells CASSLVPKDSPSGANVLTF. The CDR3 nucleotides read TGTGCCAGCAGCTTAGTTCCAAAGGACAGTCCCTCTGGGGCCAATGTCCTGACCTTC.

Concerning this clonotype itself: One end of the junction fails to match germline, which may point to a read error. This rearrangement joins TRBV20-1 to TRBJ2-7; maybe TRBD2 (5 bases). The CDR3 is made up of 12 amino acids. From germline, CDR1 is DFQATT and CDR2 SNEGSKA (reference sequence). CDR3 in amino acids: CSASAVTYERNF. The CDR3 DNA sequence: TGCAGTGCTAGTGCGGTCACTTACGAGCGGAACTTC.

As to this clonotype: It is likely a read error, because the conserved phenylalanine at the end of the CDR3 is missing. The chain links TRBV6-2 or TRBV6-3 to TRBJ1-2; D might be TRBD1 (5 bases). Germline assignment: CDR1 MNHEY and CDR2 SVGEGT. Trimming shortened V by 8 bases and J by 10 bases, and 17 bases separated the two germline ends. This CDR3 spans 12 amino acids. This CDR3 reads CASGVGLRDYTS. The CDR3 coding sequence is TGTGCCAGCGGCGTGGGACTTCGGGACTACACCTCC.

Comment on this clonotype: The junction does not match germline at one end; this may be a read error. CDR3 DNA sequence: TGCAGTCCCTTCGAGCGGGAGTTACAAGAGACCCAATACTTC. Translating it yields CSPFERELQETQYF. The V gene is TRBV20-1, the J gene TRBJ2-5; TRBD2 matches at 8 bases. Germline V gives CDR1 DFQATT, CDR2 SNEGSKA (reference sequence). The CDR3 has 14 residues.

Concerning this clonotype: The junction shows a germline mismatch at one end, possibly a read error. V and J are TRBV29-1 and TRBJ1-2; D is ambiguous. This CDR3 is 12 amino acids long. Per the germline V gene, CDR1 is SQVTM and CDR2 is ANQGSEA. The CDR3 nucleotides are TGCAGTTCTCGGGTCGGAGTCTATGGCTACGCCTTC. Translating it yields CSSRVGVYGYAF. Based on the CDR3 plus reference TRBV29-1 and TRBJ1-2, the full variable domain is SAVISQKPSRDICQRGTSLTIQCQVDSQVTMMFWYRQQPGQSLTLIATANQGSEATYESGFVIDKFPISRPNLTFSTLTVSNMSPEDSSIYLCSSRVGVYGYAFGSGTRLTVV.

As regards this clonotype: An end of the junction differs from the germline gene, which may be a read error. The chain recombines TRBV6-5 with TRBJ2-1, with TRBD2 matching over 7 bases. Germline V gene lookup returns CDR1 MNHEY and CDR2 SVGAGI. The CDR3 contains 14 residues. CDR3 amino acids: CGRRLAGGRHEQFF. The CDR3 bases are TGTGGCAGGAGACTAGCTGGAGGGAGGCATGAACAGTTCTTC.

The chain links TRBV11-2 to TRBJ2-3, with a possible D match to TRBD1 (5 bases). TRBJ1-5 explains the end of the DNA better; the J call may be wrong. CDR1 and CDR2 from the germline V gene are SGHAT and FQNNGV. This CDR3 is 15 amino acids long. CDR3 sequence reads: CASSFFLAVTDTQHF. CDR3 DNA sequence: TGTGCCAGCAGCTTTTTCCTAGCGGTGACAGATACACAGCATTTT.

The DNA for the CDR3 is TGTGCCAGCAGGCGACAGGGACAGACCTGGAATCAGCCCCAGCATTTT. It yields the protein CASRRQGQTWNQPQHF. The chain recombines TRBV6-2 or TRBV6-3 with TRBJ1-5; 7 bases line up with TRBD1. With V trimmed by 6 bases and J by 4 bases, 12 bases remained unmatched. CDR3 length: 16 residues. From germline, CDR1 is MNHEY and CDR2 SVGEGT.